Following are 2 T cell receptor beta chains from one sample sequenced in a study of PD-1 blockade in classical Hodgkin lymphoma. The protocol was immunoSEQ multiplex PCR, while the TCRdb copy is restricted to in-frame clones and leaves out a portion. Of around 45,000 clones listed, approximately 70% are singletons. All patients experienced relapse after autologous stem cell transplantation, and brentuximab vedotin exposure was variable. Source: peripheral blood mononuclear cells (PBMCs), taken before the second cycle of nivolumab. Receptors originate from a human donor with classical Hodgkin lymphoma.

The chain has TRBV19 and TRBJ2-5; a possible D gene is TRBD2 (6 bases). The germline V gene encodes CDR1 LNHDA and CDR2 SQIVND (reference sequence). V lost 5 bases and J 5 bases, leaving 21 bases between the germline ends. The CDR3 length is 16 residues. The CDR3 sequence: CASSHGVNAAGETQYF. In DNA, the CDR3 is TGTGCCAGTAGTCATGGGGTAAACGCGGCGGGGGAGACCCAGTACTTC.

The chain recombines TRBV9 with TRBJ1-4, with TRBD1 identical over 7 bases. V lost 6 bases, J lost 4 bases, and 3 bases stayed unmatched. CDR1 and CDR2 (germline): SGDLS, YYNGEE. This CDR3 region has 13 residues. The CDR3, as DNA: TGTGCCAGCAACCGGGACAGTAATGAAAAACTGTTTTTT. It is translated as CASNRDSNEKLFF.